Listed below are T cell receptor beta chains from one sample, sequenced in a study of OX40 agonist ivuxolimab in advanced cancers. Repertoires were generated with immunoSEQ multiplex PCR, while TCRdb's copy carries only in-frame clones and drops some. The data contain nearly 25,000 clones, about three quarters of them singletons. The sample here was CD4+ or CD8+ T cells sorted from blood, taken in a trial of the OX40 agonist ivuxolimab. The receptors derive from an adult with an advanced solid tumor such as melanoma, head and neck, liver or kidney cancer. Both conserved end residues are part of each CDR3. D genes are given only for firm matches. Rows give clone size only sometimes, using once, few, many, or a class for an expanded clone.

D	J	size	V	DNA	CDR3
TRBD1	TRBJ1-6	NA	TRBV4-1	TGCGCCAGCAGCTGGGGGACAGAAAATTCACCCCTCCACTTT	CASSWGTENSPLHF
NA	TRBJ1-2	NA	TRBV28	TGTGCCAGCAGTTCCCGACAGGATCGCTACACCTTC	CASSSRQDRYTF
NA	TRBJ2-1	NA	TRBV4-2	TGTGCCAGCAGCCAAGACCGGCTAGCGCCCCGAGGGGGGGTCAATGAGCAGTTCTTC	CASSQDRLAPRGGVNEQFF
NA	TRBJ1-5	NA	TRBV19	TGTGCCAGTAACCCCCGCAGGGCGATCAATCAGCCCCAGCATTTT	CASNPRRAINQPQHF
NA	TRBJ1-1	NA	TRBV18	TGTGCCAGCTCAGACTACAGGAACACTGAAGCTTTCTTT	CASSDYRNTEAFF
TRBD1	TRBJ2-7	NA	TRBV27	TGTGCCAGCAGTTTACGGACAGGGATGAGGAACGAGCAGTACTTC	CASSLRTGMRNEQYF
NA	TRBJ2-3	NA	TRBV4-2	TGTGCCAGCAGCCAAACCCAAGGTACGGGGCAGTATTTT	CASSQTQGTGQYF
NA	TRBJ2-7	NA	TRBV23-1	TGCGCCAGCCCTAACTCGCGGGACGAGACCTACGAGCAGTACTTC	CASPNSRDETYEQYF
NA	TRBJ2-7	NA	TRBV11-2	TGTGCCAGCAGCTTAGACGCAGGGGGGAGGTACGAGCAGTACTTC	CASSLDAGGRYEQYF
NA	TRBJ2-3	NA	TRBV19	TGTGCCAGTACGTATGCGGGGACTAGCACAGATACGCAGTATTTT	CASTYAGTSTDTQYF
TRBD1	TRBJ2-5	NA	TRBV29-1	TGCAGCGTTGAAGCCGGGACAGGGACCTACCAAGAGACCCAGTACTTC	CSVEAGTGTYQETQYF
NA	TRBJ2-7	NA	TRBV11-2	TGTGCCAGCAGCCTACAGGCAGATCTTTCCTACGAGCAGTACTTC	CASSLQADLSYEQYF
TRBD1	TRBJ1-5	NA	TRBV5-1	TGCGCCAGCAGCTTAGGGGGCGGTCAGCCCCAGCATTTT	CASSLGGGQPQHF
NA	TRBJ1-2	NA	TRBV6-5	TGTGCCAGCAGTTACTCGCAAGGGGGTAGTGGCTACACCTTC	CASSYSQGGSGYTF
NA	TRBJ2-1	NA	TRBV29-1	TGCAGCGTGGCGGCGGGCGCTCGGGAGCAGTTCTTC	CSVAAGAREQFF
NA	TRBJ1-4	NA	TRBV5-5	TGTGCCAGCAGCTCCGGGACCCTAACAACTAATGAAAAACTGTTTTTT	CASSSGTLTTNEKLFF
NA	TRBJ1-2	NA	TRBV6-5	TGTGCCAGCAGTGAACGTCCCAACTATGGCTACACCTTC	CASSERPNYGYTF
NA	TRBJ2-7	medium-sized	TRBV11-2	TGTGCCAGCAGCCCCCTTTACGAGCAGTACTTC	CASSPLYEQYF
NA	TRBJ2-2	NA	TRBV25-1	TGTGCCAGCAGTGTACAGGGAGGTTCAACCGGGGAGCTGTTTTTT	CASSVQGGSTGELFF
NA	TRBJ1-2	NA	TRBV7-2	TGTGCCAGCAGCTTAGTTGGGGTGGCTAACTATGGCTACACCTTC	CASSLVGVANYGYTF
NA	TRBJ2-1	NA	TRBV7-2	TGTGCCAGCAGCTTAGGCCAGAGACCCTACAATGAGCAGTTCTTC	CASSLGQRPYNEQFF
NA	TRBJ1-6	few	TRBV19	TGTGCCAGTAGTATGGGTGGGTCGGACAGACCTAATTCACCCCTCCACTTT	CASSMGGSDRPNSPLHF
NA	TRBJ2-5	NA	TRBV5-1	TGCGCCAGCAGCTTTCGGGACGGATGGGAAGAGACCCAGTACTTC	CASSFRDGWEETQYF
NA	TRBJ1-1	NA	TRBV7-3	TGTGCCAGCAGCTTATCTCAGGGCGCGACTGAAGCTTTCTTT	CASSLSQGATEAFF
NA	TRBJ2-7	NA	TRBV7-2	TGTGCCAGCAGCTTAGGGAGAGGGTTACACGAGCAGTACTTC	CASSLGRGLHEQYF
NA	TRBJ2-7	NA	TRBV18	TGTGCCAGCTCACCCACCGGGACTTCAGTCGGGAACTTC	CASSPTGTSVGNF
TRBD2	TRBJ2-7	NA	TRBV7-2	TGTGCCAGCAGCACCCCTAGCGGGTCCTACGAGCAGTACTTC	CASSTPSGSYEQYF
TRBD2	TRBJ2-1	NA	TRBV13	TGTGCCAGCAGCCCAGGACTAGCGGGGGGGCCGAGGTTATACAATGAGCAGTTCTTC	CASSPGLAGGPRLYNEQFF
NA	TRBJ1-2	NA	TRBV29-1	TGCAGCGTTGCTATAACAGCCGGCGGCTACACCTTC	CSVAITAGGYTF
NA	TRBJ2-1	few	TRBV11-1	TGTGCCAGCAGCTCGCAGTCGGGGTCGGGTAATGAGCAGTTCTTC	CASSSQSGSGNEQFF
NA	TRBJ1-6	NA	TRBV18	TGTGCCAGGGCCTACGGGACGGATATACCTAGCTCCTATAATTCACCCCTCCACTTT	CARAYGTDIPSSYNSPLHF
NA	TRBJ2-1	NA	TRBV11-3	TGTGCCAGCAGCCGGGGGCGGAGTGGGGGGTTCAATGAGCAGTTCTTC	CASSRGRSGGFNEQFF
NA	TRBJ1-6	NA	TRBV6-5	TGTGCCAGCAGTTACCCAGACAGGAATAATTCACCCCTCCACTTT	CASSYPDRNNSPLHF
NA	TRBJ2-5	NA	TRBV7-9	TGTGCCAGCAGCCCGACCGGGACTCCCGGGGAGACCCAGTACTTC	CASSPTGTPGETQYF
TRBD2	TRBJ2-7	NA	TRBV9	TGTGCCAGCAGCTCAGCCCCGGGACTAGCGGGGGGCTCTCCCTACGAGCAGTACTTC	CASSSAPGLAGGSPYEQYF
NA	TRBJ1-3	NA	TRBV6-1	TGTGCCAGCAGTGAGCGGGGAGTCTGGGGAAACACCATATATTTT	CASSERGVWGNTIYF
TRBD2	TRBJ2-5	NA	TRBV4-2	TGTGCCAGCAGCTCAAGAGTTGCAGCGGGGGGAGGGGAGACCCAGTACTTC	CASSSRVAAGGGETQYF
NA	TRBJ2-5	NA	TRBV9	TGTGCCAGCAGCGTAGGAGGAGAGACCCAGTACTTC	CASSVGGETQYF
TRBD1	TRBJ1-2	NA	TRBV2	TGTGCCAGCAGTTCCCAGGGGGCAAACTATGGCTACACCTTC	CASSSQGANYGYTF
TRBD1	TRBJ1-5	NA	TRBV28	TGTGCCAGCAGATGGGGACTAGGACAGGGAGGGAGCAATCAGCCCCAGCATTTT	CASRWGLGQGGSNQPQHF
TRBD1	TRBJ2-7	once	TRBV2	TGTGCCACTTGGGGGACAGGGAGCCCGCAGCAGTACTTC	CATWGTGSPQQYF
NA	TRBJ2-1	NA	TRBV10-3	TGTGCCACGGTCGGGGAAAGCTCCTACAATGAGCAGTTCTTC	CATVGESSYNEQFF
NA	TRBJ1-2	NA	TRBV7-2	TGTGCCAGCAGCCGTACAGGTAGTAATCCGAACTATGGCTACACCTTC	CASSRTGSNPNYGYTF
TRBD2	TRBJ2-1	NA	TRBV11-2	TGTGCCAGCAGCTTGGGGGCGCTAGCGGGACCCATGAATGAGCAGTTCTTC	CASSLGALAGPMNEQFF
NA	TRBJ2-1	NA	TRBV6-1	TGTGCCAGCAGTGAACTGGGGGGTACGTCCTACAATGAGCAGTTCTTC	CASSELGGTSYNEQFF
NA	TRBJ2-7	hyperexpanded	TRBV12-5	TGTGCTAGTGGTTTGGGAATCCGGGAGCAGTACTTC	CASGLGIREQYF
NA	TRBJ2-1	NA	TRBV11-3	TGTGCCAGCAGCTTATACTATAACAATGAGCAGTTCTTC	CASSLYYNNEQFF
TRBD1	TRBJ2-1	NA	TRBV19	TGTGCCAGTAGTGTCGACAGGGATCCCTCGGGTGAGCAGTTCTTC	CASSVDRDPSGEQFF
TRBD2	TRBJ2-1	few	TRBV6-1	TGTGCCAGCAGTGAAGCCCCTAGCGGGTCCTACAATGAGCAGTTCTTC	CASSEAPSGSYNEQFF